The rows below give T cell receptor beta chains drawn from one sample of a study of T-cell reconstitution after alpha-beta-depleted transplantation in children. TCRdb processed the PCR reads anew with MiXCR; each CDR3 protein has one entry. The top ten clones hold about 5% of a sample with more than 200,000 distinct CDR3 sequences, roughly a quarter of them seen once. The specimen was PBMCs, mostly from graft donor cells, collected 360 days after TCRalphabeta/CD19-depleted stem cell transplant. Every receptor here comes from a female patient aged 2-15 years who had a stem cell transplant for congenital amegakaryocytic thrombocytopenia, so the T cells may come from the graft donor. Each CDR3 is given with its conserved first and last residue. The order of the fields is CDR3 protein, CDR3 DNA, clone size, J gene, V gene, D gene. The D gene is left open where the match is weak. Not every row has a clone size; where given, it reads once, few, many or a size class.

cdr3_aa: CASSYGPSRTNTGELFF; cdr3_nt: TGTGCCAGCAGTTACGGGCCTAGCAGAACGAACACCGGGGAGCTGTTTTTT; clone_size: -; j_call: TRBJ2-2; v_call: TRBV6-2/TRBV6-3; d_call: -
cdr3_aa: CASSLAFAQEQFFGPLFF; cdr3_nt: -; clone_size: many; j_call: TRBJ2-1; v_call: TRBV7-6; d_call: -
cdr3_aa: CASSSRTGAHTEAFF; cdr3_nt: TGTGCCAGCAGTTCCCGGACAGGGGCGCACACTGAAGCTTTCTTT; clone_size: -; j_call: TRBJ1-1; v_call: TRBV27; d_call: TRBD1
cdr3_aa: CASRPSGEDTQYF; cdr3_nt: TGTGCCAGCCGCCCATCGGGGGAAGATACGCAGTATTTT; clone_size: -; j_call: TRBJ2-3; v_call: TRBV6-1; d_call: -
cdr3_aa: CASSLSSVYEQYF; cdr3_nt: TGTGCCAGCAGTTTGTCTAGCGTCTACGAGCAGTACTTC; clone_size: few; j_call: TRBJ2-7; v_call: TRBV28; d_call: -
cdr3_aa: CASSVVGEQFF; cdr3_nt: TGTGCCAGCAGTGTCGTAGGCGAGCAGTTCTTC; clone_size: few; j_call: TRBJ2-1; v_call: TRBV25-1; d_call: -
cdr3_aa: CASSWGQNPLTYEQYF; cdr3_nt: TGTGCCAGCAGTTGGGGACAGAATCCCCTTACCTACGAGCAGTACTTC; clone_size: many; j_call: TRBJ2-7; v_call: TRBV12-3/TRBV12-4; d_call: TRBD1
cdr3_aa: CASREQSNQPQHF; cdr3_nt: TGTGCCAGTCGGGAGCAGAGCAATCAGCCCCAGCATTTT; clone_size: -; j_call: TRBJ1-5; v_call: TRBV7-8; d_call: -
cdr3_aa: CATAMEGYNEQFF; cdr3_nt: TGTGCCACCGCAATGGAGGGGTACAATGAGCAGTTCTTC; clone_size: few; j_call: TRBJ2-1; v_call: TRBV24-1; d_call: -
cdr3_aa: CAISEPGGDGYTF; cdr3_nt: TGTGCCATCAGTGAGCCGGGGGGCGATGGCTACACCTTC; clone_size: -; j_call: TRBJ1-2; v_call: TRBV10-3; d_call: -
cdr3_aa: CASSYTMNTEAFF; cdr3_nt: TGTGCCAGCAGCTATACCATGAACACTGAAGCTTTCTTT; clone_size: few; j_call: TRBJ1-1; v_call: TRBV28; d_call: -
cdr3_aa: CASSLEFFVAETQYF; cdr3_nt: TGCGCCAGCAGCTTGGAATTTTTCGTGGCGGAGACCCAGTACTTC; clone_size: many; j_call: TRBJ2-5; v_call: TRBV5-1; d_call: -
cdr3_aa: CASRIGTAAFTF; cdr3_nt: TGTGCCTCCAGGATCGGGACCGCCGCTTTTACCTTC; clone_size: -; j_call: TRBJ1-2; v_call: TRBV28; d_call: -
cdr3_aa: CASSRTSGAYNEQFF; cdr3_nt: TGTGCCAGCAGTCGGACTAGCGGGGCGTACAATGAGCAGTTCTTC; clone_size: few; j_call: TRBJ2-1; v_call: TRBV5-5; d_call: TRBD2
cdr3_aa: CASSVAPNTGELFF; cdr3_nt: TGTGCCAGCAGCGTTGCTCCGAACACCGGGGAGCTGTTTTTT; clone_size: -; j_call: TRBJ2-2; v_call: TRBV9; d_call: -
cdr3_aa: CASSQGGRELFF; cdr3_nt: TGTGCCAGCAGCCAAGGGGGGCGGGAGCTGTTTTTT; clone_size: many; j_call: TRBJ2-2; v_call: TRBV12-3/TRBV12-4; d_call: -
cdr3_aa: CASSNQLRTGF; cdr3_nt: TGTGCCAGCAGTAACCAATTACGGACGGGTTTT; clone_size: few; j_call: TRBJ1-5; v_call: TRBV6-6; d_call: -
cdr3_aa: CAISESILTNTDTQYF; cdr3_nt: TGTGCCATCAGTGAGTCGATTCTTACTAACACAGATACGCAGTATTTT; clone_size: -; j_call: TRBJ2-3; v_call: TRBV10-3; d_call: -
cdr3_aa: CSASVRGRKSNQPQHF; cdr3_nt: TGCAGTGCTAGTGTCAGGGGGCGGAAAAGCAATCAGCCCCAGCATTTT; clone_size: -; j_call: TRBJ1-5; v_call: TRBV20-1; d_call: TRBD1
cdr3_aa: CASSVDRRSAEAFF; cdr3_nt: TGTGCCAGCAGCGTTGACAGGCGTAGTGCTGAAGCTTTCTTT; clone_size: few; j_call: TRBJ1-1; v_call: TRBV9; d_call: -
cdr3_aa: CASSAADYNQPQHF; cdr3_nt: TGTGCCAGCAGCGCAGCCGATTACAATCAGCCCCAGCATTTT; clone_size: many; j_call: TRBJ1-5; v_call: TRBV7-8; d_call: -
cdr3_aa: CASSLTGWQETQYF; cdr3_nt: TGTGCCAGCAGCTTAACGGGGTGGCAAGAGACCCAGTACTTC; clone_size: many; j_call: TRBJ2-5; v_call: TRBV5-5; d_call: -
cdr3_aa: CASSLQSSYNSPLHF; cdr3_nt: TGTGCCAGCAGCTTACAGAGCTCCTATAATTCACCCCTCCACTTT; clone_size: few; j_call: TRBJ1-6; v_call: TRBV7-9; d_call: -
cdr3_aa: CASSQTTSGGETGELFF; cdr3_nt: TGTGCCAGCAGCCAAACTACTAGCGGGGGGGAGACCGGGGAGCTGTTTTTT; clone_size: few; j_call: TRBJ2-2; v_call: TRBV4-2; d_call: TRBD2
cdr3_aa: CASSPYNHKAYGYTF; cdr3_nt: TGTGCCAGCAGTCCCTATAATCACAAGGCCTATGGCTACACCTTC; clone_size: few; j_call: TRBJ1-2; v_call: TRBV27; d_call: -
cdr3_aa: CATAERAGGRLDTQYF; cdr3_nt: TGTGCCACCGCAGAAAGGGCGGGGGGCCGGTTAGATACGCAGTATTTT; clone_size: few; j_call: TRBJ2-3; v_call: TRBV10-3; d_call: TRBD2
cdr3_aa: CASSQSRALNTEAFF; cdr3_nt: TGCGCCAGCAGCCAAAGCAGGGCGCTGAACACTGAAGCTTTCTTT; clone_size: few; j_call: TRBJ1-1; v_call: TRBV5-1; d_call: -
cdr3_aa: CASSPGGGSSTDTQYF; cdr3_nt: TGCGCCAGCAGCCCGGGGGGCGGATCTAGCACAGATACGCAGTATTTT; clone_size: -; j_call: TRBJ2-3; v_call: TRBV5-1; d_call: -
cdr3_aa: CASSLDPGGGAKEQYF; cdr3_nt: TGCGCCAGCAGCCTGGATCCCGGCGGGGGGGCGAAAGAGCAGTACTTC; clone_size: -; j_call: TRBJ2-7; v_call: TRBV5-1; d_call: TRBD2
cdr3_aa: CASSSRRGAPDTQYF; cdr3_nt: TGTGCCAGCAGTTCTCGGCGGGGGGCCCCAGATACGCAGTATTTT; clone_size: few; j_call: TRBJ2-3; v_call: TRBV27; d_call: TRBD2
cdr3_aa: CAISTGVSPLHF; cdr3_nt: TGTGCCATCAGTACAGGGGTTTCACCCCTCCACTTT; clone_size: -; j_call: TRBJ1-6; v_call: TRBV10-3; d_call: TRBD1
cdr3_aa: CSARAVGTGKVVAEKLFF; cdr3_nt: TGCAGTGCTAGAGCAGTCGGGACAGGGAAGGTCGTTGCCGAAAAACTGTTTTTT; clone_size: -; j_call: TRBJ1-4; v_call: TRBV20-1; d_call: TRBD1
cdr3_aa: CASSEHRGRRETQYF; cdr3_nt: TGTGCCAGCAGTGAACACAGGGGGCGCAGAGAGACCCAGTACTTC; clone_size: -; j_call: TRBJ2-5; v_call: TRBV25-1; d_call: TRBD1
cdr3_aa: CATSSPKGGRSFSYNEQFF; cdr3_nt: TGTGCCACCAGCAGCCCGAAAGGTGGGCGATCTTTCTCCTACAATGAGCAGTTCTTC; clone_size: -; j_call: TRBJ2-1; v_call: TRBV15; d_call: -
cdr3_aa: CASSSGGTGIEKLFF; cdr3_nt: TGTGCCAGCAGCTCCGGGGGGACAGGGATTGAAAAACTGTTTTTT; clone_size: -; j_call: TRBJ1-4; v_call: TRBV7-9; d_call: TRBD1
cdr3_aa: CASSKILGAYEQYF; cdr3_nt: TGCGCCAGCAGCAAAATACTAGGGGCCTACGAGCAGTACTTC; clone_size: -; j_call: TRBJ2-7; v_call: TRBV5-1; d_call: -
cdr3_aa: CASSLTGASNEQFF; cdr3_nt: TGCGCCAGCAGCTTGACAGGGGCGAGCAATGAGCAGTTCTTC; clone_size: few; j_call: TRBJ2-1; v_call: TRBV5-1; d_call: TRBD1
cdr3_aa: CASSGSFRWGTEAFF; cdr3_nt: TGTGCCAGCAGTGGGAGCTTCCGTTGGGGCACTGAAGCTTTCTTT; clone_size: -; j_call: TRBJ1-1; v_call: TRBV12-3/TRBV12-4; d_call: -
cdr3_aa: CASSLGRGGRGGELFF; cdr3_nt: TGTGCCAGCAGCCTTGGTCGAGGGGGGCGGGGCGGGGAGCTGTTTTTT; clone_size: few; j_call: TRBJ2-2; v_call: TRBV4-2; d_call: -
cdr3_aa: CASSQVGEEGTDTQYF; cdr3_nt: TGTGCCAGCAGCCAAGTGGGGGAAGAGGGGACAGATACGCAGTATTTT; clone_size: -; j_call: TRBJ2-3; v_call: TRBV3-1; d_call: -
cdr3_aa: CASSPDSGFRGDTQYF; cdr3_nt: TGTGCCAGCAGCCCGGACAGCGGGTTCCGAGGAGATACGCAGTATTTT; clone_size: few; j_call: TRBJ2-3; v_call: TRBV5-6; d_call: -
cdr3_aa: CASSLEAGSSYNEQFF; cdr3_nt: TGTGCCAGCAGCTTAGAAGCCGGGAGCTCCTACAATGAGCAGTTCTTC; clone_size: few; j_call: TRBJ2-1; v_call: TRBV7-8; d_call: -
cdr3_aa: CSARDNRGAPAYNEQFF; cdr3_nt: TGCAGTGCTAGAGACAATCGAGGGGCACCCGCCTACAATGAGCAGTTCTTC; clone_size: few; j_call: TRBJ2-1; v_call: TRBV20-1; d_call: -
cdr3_aa: CSARVPPTRETHYF; cdr3_nt: TGCAGTGCTAGAGTCCCTCCCACGAGAGAGACCCATTACTTC; clone_size: -; j_call: TRBJ2-5; v_call: TRBV20-1; d_call: -
cdr3_aa: CASSSGTKTEQYF; cdr3_nt: TGTGCCAGCAGCTCCGGGACTAAGACCGAGCAGTACTTC; clone_size: few; j_call: TRBJ2-7; v_call: TRBV6-5; d_call: TRBD2
cdr3_aa: CASSQEAAGRISYNEQFF; cdr3_nt: TGCGCCAGCAGCCAAGAAGCGGCAGGGCGAATCTCCTACAATGAGCAGTTCTTC; clone_size: few; j_call: TRBJ2-1; v_call: TRBV4-1; d_call: -
cdr3_aa: CSASQGKPGELFF; cdr3_nt: TGCAGTGCTAGCCAGGGGAAACCCGGGGAGCTGTTTTTT; clone_size: few; j_call: TRBJ2-2; v_call: TRBV20-1; d_call: -
cdr3_aa: CASSLATRTTIQYF; cdr3_nt: TGTGCCAGCAGTTTAGCAACCAGGACCACCATTCAGTATTTC; clone_size: few; j_call: TRBJ2-4; v_call: TRBV12-3/TRBV12-4; d_call: -
cdr3_aa: CASSTITGVAYEQYF; cdr3_nt: TGTGCCAGCAGCACGATTACAGGGGTCGCATACGAGCAGTACTTC; clone_size: -; j_call: TRBJ2-7; v_call: TRBV11-2; d_call: TRBD1
cdr3_aa: CSARDKLAGVYEQYF; cdr3_nt: TGCAGTGCTAGAGACAAACTAGCGGGAGTGTACGAGCAGTACTTC; clone_size: few; j_call: TRBJ2-7; v_call: TRBV20-1; d_call: TRBD2
cdr3_aa: CASSQDRAEKLFF; cdr3_nt: TGCGCCAGCAGCCAAGATCGTGCTGAAAAACTGTTTTTT; clone_size: -; j_call: TRBJ1-4; v_call: TRBV4-3; d_call: -
cdr3_aa: CASSIKFPGQGYGYTF; cdr3_nt: TGTGCCAGTAGTATAAAGTTCCCGGGACAAGGCTATGGCTACACCTTC; clone_size: -; j_call: TRBJ1-2; v_call: TRBV19; d_call: -